This entry describes one T cell receptor beta chain. CDR3 length: 15 residues. In germline, CDR1 is MNHNY, CDR2 SVGAGI (reference sequence). V was clipped by 0 bases and J by 4 bases, with 10 bases between them. How the authors handled the data: Amplifying reference gene primers gave estimates of nucleated cell counts. Sequenced by immunoSEQ multiplex PCR; TCRdb stores in-frame clones only, minus some. The DNA gave D and trimming, while V, J and clone size come from that table. Among 30,000 to 35,000 clones listed, 83% were seen once. The sample comes from a study of blood T cell repertoires in COVID-19. The overall study: The United States, Italy and Spain supplied acute and convalescent COVID-19 samples. T cells, B-cell-depleted T cells, or PBMCs provided the cDNA or gDNA that served as material.

The sample consisted of peripheral blood. The chain recombines TRBV6-6 with TRBJ1-5; no reliable D call. This TCR was sampled from a man between 45 and 60 years old with acute or convalescent COVID-19. CDR3 region: CASSYSRRVNQPQHF. In nucleotides, the CDR3 is TGTGCCAGCAGTTACTCGAGGAGGGTAAATCAGCCCCAGCATTTT.